Each of the 11 T cell receptor beta chains below was sequenced from the same sample in a study of OX40 agonist ivuxolimab in advanced cancers. Assay: immunoSEQ multiplex PCR; the TCRdb copy retains only in-frame clones and omits some. Altogether about 24,000 clones are present, less than 90% being singletons, with the ten largest covering about 17%. The sample in question was CD4+ or CD8+ T cells sorted from blood, obtained in a trial of the OX40 agonist ivuxolimab. These TCRs come from an adult with an advanced solid tumor such as melanoma, head and neck, liver or kidney cancer.

The chain uses TRBV7-2 and TRBJ2-7; TRBD2 might be the D (7 bases). From germline, CDR1 is SGHTA and CDR2 FQGNSA. V was clipped by 1 base and J by 2 bases, with 12 bases between them. The CDR3 covers 15 residues. The CDR3 nucleotides are TGTGCCAGCAGCTTAGTGGGGGGGGCTGCCTACGAGCAGTACTTC. Translation: CASSLVGGAAYEQYF.

V usage is TRBV7-8 and J usage is TRBJ2-5, with TRBD1 matching over 8 bases. Losses at the gene ends were 1 base for V and 2 bases for J; bases not matched to a gene: 12. The CDR3 contains 18 residues. The V gene's germline CDR1 is SGHVS and CDR2 FQNEAQ. The CDR3 DNA follows: TGTGCCAGCAGCTTAGTATTGGACAGGGCGGTTCGGCAAGAGACCCAGTACTTC. It translates to CASSLVLDRAVRQETQYF. Full variable domain (outside the CDR3, taken from reference TRBV7-8 and TRBJ2-5): GAGVSQSPRYKVAKRGQDVALRCDPISGHVSLFWYQQALGQGPEFLTYFQNEAQLDKSGLPSDRFFAERPEGSVSTLKIQRTQQEDSAVYLCASSLVLDRAVRQETQYFGPGTRLLVL.

The V gene is TRBV10-3, the J gene TRBJ2-2; 10 bases align to TRBD2. The junction had 11 bases not matched to a gene; V was cut back by 6 bases and J by 1 base. From germline, CDR1 is ENHRY and CDR2 SYGVKD. CDR3 length equals 18 residues. The CDR3 DNA reads TGTGCCATCAGGGCACTCCGAGGGACTAGCGAGAACACCGGGGAGCTGTTTTTT. Translating gives CAIRALRGTSENTGELFF.

The gene calls are TRBV30 and TRBJ1-1; D may be TRBD1 (5 bases). Germline lookup yields CDR1 GTSNPN and CDR2 SVGIG (reference sequence). Trimming pared 0 bases from V and 4 bases from J, leaving 18 bases between. The CDR3 is 16 residues long. The CDR3 DNA sequence: TGTGCCTGGAGTGTGTCAGGGTCCGCCGGAGGCACTGAAGCTTTCTTT. Protein product: CAWSVSGSAGGTEAFF.

The chain has TRBV19 and TRBJ1-5; TRBD1 is a possible D gene (6 bases). CDR1 and CDR2 from the germline V gene are LNHDA and SQIVND (reference sequence). The V gene lost 4 bases and the J gene lost 0 bases, with 13 bases spanning the gap. This CDR3 comprises 16 residues. CDR3 sequence (DNA): TGTGCCAGTAGTACCATGGGAGGGGGTAGCAATCAGCCCCAGCATTTT. Its protein is CASSTMGGGSNQPQHF.

V and J are TRBV6-6 and TRBJ1-4; D not resolved. Germline loops: CDR1 MNHNY, CDR2 SVGAGI (reference sequence). The CDR3 loop spans 15 amino acids. V lost 2 bases, J lost 4 bases, and 11 bases lay in between. The DNA for the CDR3 is TGTGCCAGCAGTTACCCCTCCGGGAGTAATGAAAAACTGTTTTTT. It is translated as CASSYPSGSNEKLFF.

The rearrangement joins TRBV9 to TRBJ2-3, with D possibly being TRBD1 or TRBD2 (5 bases each). The CDR3 runs 16 residues. The V and J ends lost 0 bases and 3 bases respectively, with 14 bases between them. Per the germline V gene, CDR1 is SGDLS and CDR2 is YYNGEE. The CDR3 region has the DNA TGTGCCAGCAGCGTAGGTGCCAGGGAGAGGACAGATACGCAGTATTTT. This translates into CASSVGARERTDTQYF.

The chain recombines TRBV6-6 with TRBJ1-1; a possible D gene is TRBD1 (5 bases). V dropped 7 bases and J dropped 1 base, with 16 bases sitting between them. The CDR3 has 15 residues. Germline V gene sequence: CDR1 MNHNY, CDR2 SVGAGI (reference sequence). CDR3 in DNA: TGTGCCAGCATACCTTCCGGGGCGCAGAACACTGAAGCTTTCTTT. Protein product: CASIPSGAQNTEAFF.

The genes are TRBV15 and TRBJ2-7; 7 bases fit TRBD1. CDR3 length: 15 residues. Germline V gene data show CDR1 as LNHNV and CDR2 as YYDKDF (reference sequence). Trimming removed 2 bases from V and 3 bases from J; junction bases left unmatched: 7. This CDR3 is CATSRLPGTVYEQYF. In DNA, the CDR3 is TGTGCCACCAGCAGACTTCCAGGGACAGTCTACGAGCAGTACTTC.

The chain combines TRBV4-3 with TRBJ2-7; TRBD1 might be the D (6 bases). Trimming shortened V by 2 bases and J by 4 bases, and 6 bases separated the two germline ends. This CDR3 spans 12 amino acids. The germline gives CDR1 LGHNA, CDR2 YSLEER. Here the CDR3 DNA reads TGCGCCAGCAGCCAAACAGGGTACGAGCAGTACTTC. Residues: CASSQTGYEQYF.

The V and J genes are TRBV18 and TRBJ1-4; no definite D call. Trimming took off 2 bases at V and 8 bases at J, with 9 bases between the two ends. The germline CDR1 and CDR2 sequences are KGHSH and LQKENI. This CDR3 contains 13 residues. The CDR3 sequence: CASSPGVGEKLFF. The CDR3 DNA reads TGTGCCAGCTCACCAGGGGTTGGAGAAAAACTGTTTTTT.